The text below deals with one T cell receptor beta chain. Controls were drawn from healthy donors and were matched for age and sex. Reverse transcription used roughly 0.5 to 1 ug RNA and random hexamers. Multiplex immunoSEQ PCR targeted 54 Vbeta and 13 Jbeta TCR beta segments. TCRdb recomputed calls from the immunoSEQ multiplex PCR reads with MiXCR, one row per CDR3 protein. Among around 130,000 distinct CDR3 sequences listed, 90% to 95% were seen once. V dropped 6 bases and J dropped 4; count of bases not matched to a gene: 5. The CDR3 extends over 14 amino acids. The sample belongs to a study of CD8 T cells in Susac syndrome.

J is TRBJ2-7 and V is TRBV12-3 or TRBV12-4; 11 bases are shared with TRBD2. The sequenced material came from CD4+ T cells from PBMCs. The receptor was derived from a human donor in good health. The CDR3 coding sequence is TGTGCCAGCAGCACTAGCGGGAGTAAGTACGAGCAGTACTTC. Amino acid sequence: CASSTSGSKYEQYF.